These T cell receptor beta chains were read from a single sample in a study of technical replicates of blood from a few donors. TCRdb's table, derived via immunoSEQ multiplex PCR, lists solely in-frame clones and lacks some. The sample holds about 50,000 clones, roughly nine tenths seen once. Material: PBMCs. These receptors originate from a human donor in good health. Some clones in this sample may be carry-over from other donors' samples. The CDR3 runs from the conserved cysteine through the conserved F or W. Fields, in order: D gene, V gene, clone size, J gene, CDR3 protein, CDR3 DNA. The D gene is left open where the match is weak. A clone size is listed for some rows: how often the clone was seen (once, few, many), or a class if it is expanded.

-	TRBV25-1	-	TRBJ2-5	CASSESTDQETQYF	TGTGCCAGCAGTGAATCGACAGACCAAGAGACCCAGTACTTC
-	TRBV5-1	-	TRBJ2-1	CASSLGAGVRNEQFF	TGCGCCAGCAGCTTGGGGGCAGGGGTGAGGAATGAGCAGTTCTTC
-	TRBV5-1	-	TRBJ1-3	CASSTGSGNTIYF	TGCGCCAGCAGCACGGGCTCTGGAAACACCATATATTTT
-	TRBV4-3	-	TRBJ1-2	CASSHEGFYGYTF	TGCGCCAGCAGCCACGAGGGTTTCTATGGCTACACCTTC
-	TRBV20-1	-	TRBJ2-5	CSATSQGTQYF	TGCAGTGCTACCTCCCAGGGGACCCAGTACTTC
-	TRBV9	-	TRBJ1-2	CASSEREGHVAYTF	TGTGCCAGCAGCGAGAGAGAAGGACACGTCGCCTACACCTTC
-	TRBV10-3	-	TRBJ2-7	CATNPSLSSYEQYF	TGTGCCACCAACCCCTCACTAAGCTCCTACGAGCAGTACTTC
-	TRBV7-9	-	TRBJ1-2	CASSLARGMWGYTF	TGTGCCAGCAGCTTAGCGCGAGGGATGTGGGGCTACACCTTC
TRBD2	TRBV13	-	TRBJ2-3	CASSQTASGRAIADTQYF	TGTGCCAGCAGTCAAACGGCCAGCGGGAGGGCCATTGCAGATACGCAGTATTTT
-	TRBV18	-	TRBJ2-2	CASSPRLENTGELFF	TGTGCCAGCTCACCCAGACTAGAGAACACCGGGGAGCTGTTTTTT
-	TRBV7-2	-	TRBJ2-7	CASKPRAGQSEQYF	TGTGCCAGCAAGCCGCGAGCGGGCCAGAGCGAGCAGTACTTC
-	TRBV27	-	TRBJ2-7	CASTDSSYEQYF	TGTGCCAGCACGGACAGTTCCTACGAGCAGTACTTC
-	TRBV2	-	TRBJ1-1	CASSLNTEAFF	TGTGCCAGCAGTTTAAACACTGAAGCTTTCTTT
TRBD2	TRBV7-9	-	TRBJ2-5	CASSSGGAQETQYF	TGTGCCAGCAGCAGCGGGGGGGCCCAAGAGACCCAGTACTTC
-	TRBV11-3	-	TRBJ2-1	CASSLGRREQFF	TGTGCCAGCAGCTTAGGAAGGAGGGAGCAGTTCTTC
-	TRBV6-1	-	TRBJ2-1	CASSFNEQFF	TGTGCCAGCAGCTTCAATGAGCAGTTCTTC
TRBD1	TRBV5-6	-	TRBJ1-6	CASSLGRGFSYNSPLHF	TGTGCCAGCAGCTTAGGCAGGGGGTTTTCCTATAATTCACCCCTCCACTTT
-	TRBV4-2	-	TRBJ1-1	CASSQGGESIEAFF	TGTGCCAGCAGCCAAGGGGGGGAATCAATTGAAGCTTTCTTT
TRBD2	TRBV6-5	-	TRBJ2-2	CASQRGGLGGELFF	TGTGCCAGCCAACGGGGGGGCCTAGGTGGGGAGCTGTTTTTT
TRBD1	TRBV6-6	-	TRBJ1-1	CASSFPGQGPAAFF	TGTGCCAGCAGTTTTCCGGGACAGGGGCCTGCGGCTTTCTTT
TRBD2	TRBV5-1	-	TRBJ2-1	CASSLTGGYNEQFF	TGCGCCAGCAGCTTGACGGGGGGCTACAATGAGCAGTTCTTC
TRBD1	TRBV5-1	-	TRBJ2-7	CASSPPGTGNEQYF	TGCGCCAGCAGCCCTCCCGGGACAGGGAACGAGCAGTACTTC
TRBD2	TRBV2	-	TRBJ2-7	CASRDSGSNEQYF	TGTGCCAGCAGAGATAGCGGGAGTAACGAGCAGTACTTC
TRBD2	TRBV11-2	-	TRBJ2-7	CASSLDPSGGGTYEQYF	TGTGCCAGCAGCTTAGATCCTAGCGGGGGCGGGACCTACGAGCAGTACTTC
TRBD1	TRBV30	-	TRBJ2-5	CAWSVRTGIRETQYF	TGTGCCTGGAGTGTACGGACAGGTATACGAGAGACCCAGTACTTC
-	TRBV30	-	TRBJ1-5	CAWSVSSGANQPQHF	TGTGCCTGGAGTGTATCCAGTGGGGCTAATCAGCCCCAGCATTTT
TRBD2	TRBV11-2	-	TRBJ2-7	CASRRGGRIEQYF	TGTGCCAGCAGGCGGGGGGGGCGGATCGAGCAGTACTTC
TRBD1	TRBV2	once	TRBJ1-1	CASSSTGITEAFF	TGTGCCAGCAGTTCGACAGGGATCACTGAAGCTTTCTTT
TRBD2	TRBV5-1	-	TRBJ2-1	CASSLAGGISYNEQFF	TGCGCCAGCAGCTTGGCGGGGGGGATTTCCTACAATGAGCAGTTCTTC
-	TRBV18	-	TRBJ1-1	CASSDRNTEAFF	TGTGCCAGCTCCGACAGGAACACTGAAGCTTTCTTT
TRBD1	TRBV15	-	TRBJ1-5	CATSRVSQGTQPQHF	TGTGCCACCAGCAGAGTGTCACAGGGGACTCAGCCCCAGCATTTT
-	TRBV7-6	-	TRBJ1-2	CASSPAGGGYGYTF	TGTGCCAGCAGCCCCGCCGGGGGGGGGTATGGCTACACCTTC
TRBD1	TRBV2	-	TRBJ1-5	CASTDRGRSNQPQHF	TGTGCCAGCACGGACAGGGGTCGTAGCAATCAGCCCCAGCATTTT
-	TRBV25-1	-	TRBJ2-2	CASIGGKNTGELFF	TGTGCCAGCATTGGGGGCAAGAACACCGGGGAGCTGTTTTTT
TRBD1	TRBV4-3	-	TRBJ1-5	CASSQATGANQPQHF	TGCGCCAGCAGCCAGGCGACAGGGGCCAATCAGCCCCAGCATTTT
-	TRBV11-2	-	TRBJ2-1	CASSGKEQFF	TGTGCCAGCTCAGGGAAGGAGCAGTTCTTC
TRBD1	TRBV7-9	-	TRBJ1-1	CASSLQGATEAFF	TGTGCCAGCAGCTTGCAGGGGGCCACTGAAGCTTTCTTT
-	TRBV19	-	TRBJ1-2	CASSISGYRGYTF	TGTGCCAGTAGTATATCAGGGTACCGTGGCTACACCTTC
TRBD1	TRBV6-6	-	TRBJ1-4	CATGQGEEKLFF	TGTGCCACCGGACAGGGGGAGGAAAAACTGTTTTTT
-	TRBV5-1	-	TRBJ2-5	CASSLDPGVKETQYF	TGCGCCAGCAGCTTGGACCCGGGGGTTAAAGAGACCCAGTACTTC
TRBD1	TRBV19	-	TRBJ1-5	CASSIGTGGGQPQHF	TGTGCCAGTAGTATAGGAACAGGGGGCGGACAGCCCCAGCATTTT
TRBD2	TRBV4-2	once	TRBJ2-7	CASSQTVTSGSPYEQYF	TGTGCCAGCAGCCAAACCGTTACTAGCGGGAGCCCCTACGAGCAGTACTTC
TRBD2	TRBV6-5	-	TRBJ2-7	CASSYRTSGSYEQYF	TGTGCCAGCAGTTACCGGACTAGCGGGAGTTACGAGCAGTACTTC